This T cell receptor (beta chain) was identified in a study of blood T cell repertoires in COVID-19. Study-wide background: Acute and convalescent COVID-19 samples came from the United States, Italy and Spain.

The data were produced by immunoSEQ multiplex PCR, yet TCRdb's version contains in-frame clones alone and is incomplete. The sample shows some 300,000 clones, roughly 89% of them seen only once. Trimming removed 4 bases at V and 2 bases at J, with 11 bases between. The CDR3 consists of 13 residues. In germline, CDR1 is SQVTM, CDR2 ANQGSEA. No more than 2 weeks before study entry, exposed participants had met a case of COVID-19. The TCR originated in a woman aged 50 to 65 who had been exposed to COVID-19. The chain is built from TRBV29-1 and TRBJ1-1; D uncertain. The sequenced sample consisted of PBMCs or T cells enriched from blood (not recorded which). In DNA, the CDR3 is TGCAGCGTTGTTCTACGATTTAACACTGAAGCTTTCTTT. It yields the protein CSVVLRFNTEAFF. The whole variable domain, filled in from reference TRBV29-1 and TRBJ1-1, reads SAVISQKPSRDICQRGTSLTIQCQVDSQVTMMFWYRQQPGQSLTLIATANQGSEATYESGFVIDKFPISRPNLTFSTLTVSNMSPEDSSIYLCSVVLRFNTEAFFGQGTRLTVV.